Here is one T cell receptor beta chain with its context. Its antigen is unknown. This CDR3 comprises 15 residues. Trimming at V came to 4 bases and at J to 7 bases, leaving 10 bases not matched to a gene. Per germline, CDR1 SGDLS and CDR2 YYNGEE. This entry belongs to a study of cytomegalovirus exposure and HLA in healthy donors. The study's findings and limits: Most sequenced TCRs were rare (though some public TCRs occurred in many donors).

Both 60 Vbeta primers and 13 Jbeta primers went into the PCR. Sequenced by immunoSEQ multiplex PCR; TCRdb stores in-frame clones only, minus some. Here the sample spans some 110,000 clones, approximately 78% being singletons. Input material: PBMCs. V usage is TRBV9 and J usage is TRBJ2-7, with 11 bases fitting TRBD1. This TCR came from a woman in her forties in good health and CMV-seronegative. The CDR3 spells CASSLGGTGGGEQYF. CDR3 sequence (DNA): TGTGCCAGCAGCCTAGGGGGGACAGGGGGAGGTGAGCAGTACTTC.